This T cell receptor beta chain comes out of a study of molecular identifiers for immune sequencing clone quantification. The CDR3 loop spans 16 amino acids. V was clipped by 7 bases and J by 3 bases; unmatched bases: 13. CDR1 SQVTM and CDR2 ANQGSEA come from the germline V gene. TCRdb reprocessed the PCR reads via MiXCR and lists one record per CDR3 protein. The sample holds some 650,000 distinct CDR3 sequences, 15% to 20% seen once. Preparation of naive CD8 libraries involved roughly 19,000 to 1,000,000 sorted cells and 10%, 30% or 50% RNA. A CD8+CD4-CCR7+CD45RA+ phenotype served as the sorting definition for naive CD8 T cells. With regard to this clonotype: This likely comes from a read error, as the CDR3 has no conserved phenylalanine or tryptophan at its end.

The sequencing sample was made of naive CD8+ T cells from blood, with Jurkat cell RNA spiked in. Subset meaning: FACS-sorted CD8+CD4-CCR7+CD45RA+ naive T cells. The chain employs TRBV29-1 and TRBJ2-3, with 10 nucleotides matching TRBD1. The TCR comes from a human donor in good health. Some libraries in this study had Jurkat cell RNA spiked in. In DNA, the CDR3 is TGCAGCGCCCGAAGGTGGGACAGGGGTTCTACAGATACGCAGTATTCT. Protein: CSARRWDRGSTDTQYS.